This TCR beta chain was captured in a study of T-cell memory formation after mild COVID-19. Study background: Most TCR clusters belonged to a single donor. The study, taken as a whole, reports: CD4+ clones that contracted lay mainly in CM and EM; CD8+ ones lay in EMRA.

Germline assignment: CDR1 DFQATT and CDR2 SNEGSKA (reference sequence). This CDR3 contains 14 residues. Concerning this clonotype itself: The antigen is not known. The junction does not match germline at one end; this may be a read error.

TCRdb reanalysed the 5' RACE reads using MiXCR and keeps one entry per CDR3 protein. Of more than 350,000 distinct CDR3 sequences listed, approximately 21% are singletons. Input material: PBMCs or a T cell subset sorted from them (not recorded which). The chain carries TRBV20-1 and TRBJ2-3; 7 bases map to TRBD2. The sequence came from an adult woman who had mild COVID-19 (a few samples of this study predate the infection). Cell type and time point are not known. CDR3 bases: TGCAGTGCTAGAGACCTAGCGGAGACAGACACGCAGTATTTT. Translation: CSARDLAETDTQYF.